What follows are 25 T cell receptor beta chains derived from one specimen sequenced in a study of CD8 T cells in ankylosing spondylitis. Each CDR3 protein gets one entry after TCRdb re-called the 5' RACE reads with MiXCR. The sample has 300,000 to 350,000 distinct CDR3 sequences, roughly 10% seen once; the top ten hold roughly 9.2%. Sequencing was performed on blood, either unsorted or a sorted T cell fraction (not recorded which). The receptors were gathered from a female donor with ankylosing spondylitis or in good health (not recorded which).

In this sample, this clonotype turned up a few times. The gene calls are TRBV5-5 and TRBJ2-3, with 8 nucleotides matching TRBD1. V shed 3 bases and J 1 base; nucleotides not matched to a gene: 13. Germline V CDR1 and CDR2: SGHKS, YYEKEE (reference sequence). CDR3 length: 18 amino acids. CDR3 region: CASSWRAGTGRGTDTQYF. The CDR3 DNA is TGTGCCAGCAGCTGGCGGGCTGGGACAGGCCGAGGCACAGATACGCAGTATTTT.

This clonotype was seen repeatedly, ten times or more. The V and J genes are TRBV7-2 and TRBJ2-7; D uncertain. CDR3 size: 11 residues. CDR1 and CDR2 from the germline V gene are SGHTA and FQGNSA. With 8 bases removed from V and 3 bases from J, the gap between germline ends came to 8 bases. The CDR3 DNA sequence: TGTGCCAGCCGATCGGGCTACGAGCAGTACTTC. Protein sequence: CASRSGYEQYF.

This clonotype was detected many times. This sequence joins TRBV5-6 and TRBJ2-5, with 7 nucleotides matching TRBD1. The CDR3 extends over 13 amino acids. CDR1 SGHDT and CDR2 YYEEEE come from the germline V gene. V shed 3 bases, J shed 4 bases, and the junction held 3 bases outside the gene matches. The CDR3, as DNA: TGTGCCAGCAGCTCGACAGGGAGAGAGACCCAGTACTTC. Its translation is CASSSTGRETQYF.

The sample holds one count of this clonotype. Relative to the germline gene, one junction end is altered; a read error may explain this. V and J are TRBV7-2 and TRBJ2-7, with D hard to call. Germline V gene data show CDR1 as SGHTA and CDR2 as FQGNSA. This CDR3 spans 15 amino acids. DNA of the CDR3: TGTGCCACCAGCTCAGTAAGTCCCGTCTCCTACGAGCAGTACTTC. It specifies CATSSVSPVSYEQYF.

The sample holds many counts of this clonotype. The CDR3 region has the DNA TGCGCCAGCAGCTCCGACAACCCCATGAACACTGAAGCTTTCTTT. This gives the protein CASSSDNPMNTEAFF. The V and J genes are TRBV5-1 and TRBJ1-1; no firm D call. The ends were cut back, 3 bases at V and 0 bases at J, with 12 bases in the middle. CDR1 and CDR2 (germline): SGHRS, YFSETQ. The CDR3 consists of 15 residues.

The chain employs TRBV5-1 and TRBJ2-7; D possibly corresponds to TRBD2 (6 bases). The V gene lost 0 bases and the J gene lost 6 bases, with 10 bases spanning the gap. Germline CDR1 is SGHRS and CDR2 is YFSETQ. The CDR3 covers 13 residues. The CDR3 DNA follows: TGCGCCAGCAGCTTGGCTCTGGGAGGCGAGCAGTACTTC. Translating gives CASSLALGGEQYF.

The chain uses TRBV6-4 and TRBJ2-1; 10 nucleotides align to TRBD1. Germline V gene data show CDR1 as MRHNA and CDR2 as SNTAGT. The V gene end was trimmed by 3 bases and the J gene end by 9 bases; junction bases not matched to a gene: 2. This CDR3 comprises 13 residues. Here the CDR3 DNA reads TGTGCCAGCAGTGAATGGGACAGGGGTGAGCAGTTCTTC. Translated, it gives CASSEWDRGEQFF.

This clonotype was observed many times. The rearrangement uses TRBV5-1 and TRBJ2-7; the match to TRBD2 covers 7 bases. There are 15 residues in the CDR3. Germline V gene lookup returns CDR1 SGHRS and CDR2 YFSETQ. V was pared by 0 bases and J by 1 base, with 4 bases of the junction left unmatched. The CDR3 is CASSLGSGNSYEQYF. DNA of the CDR3: TGCGCCAGCAGCTTGGGCAGCGGGAATTCCTACGAGCAGTACTTC.

About this clonotype: This clone may be a read error of a much larger clone one base away. The gene calls are TRBV6-5 and TRBJ2-7; the D is unclear. Trimming stripped 6 bases from V and 6 bases from J, with 9 bases between. CDR3 size: 11 residues. Germline assignment: CDR1 MNHEY and CDR2 SVGAGI. The CDR3 coding sequence is TGTGCCAGCAGCCGGGCCACCGAGCAGTACTTC. This encodes CASSRATEQYF.

This clonotype came up many times. The chain joins TRBV5-1 to TRBJ2-7, with 11 nucleotides matching TRBD1. Germline V gene sequence: CDR1 SGHRS, CDR2 YFSETQ. After removal of 0 bases from V and 6 bases from J, the junction contained 2 bases not matched to a gene. There are 14 residues in the CDR3. In DNA form, the CDR3 reads TGCGCCAGCAGCTTGGCCGGGACAGGGGGCGAGCAGTACTTC. Translating gives CASSLAGTGGEQYF.

In this sample, this clonotype turned up many times. The chain links TRBV12-3 or TRBV12-4 to TRBJ1-5; D unresolved. The CDR3 is made up of 13 amino acids. The germline V and J ends were trimmed by 6 bases and 4 bases, with 10 bases remaining between them. CDR3 protein: CASSMVPNQPQHF. The CDR3 bases are TGTGCCAGCAGCATGGTCCCTAATCAGCCCCAGCATTTT.

This clonotype was seen ten or more times. The chain combines TRBV5-5 with TRBJ1-6; TRBD1 matches 8 bases. Germline loops: CDR1 SGHKS, CDR2 YYEKEE (reference sequence). With 4 bases clipped from V and 8 bases from J, the junction kept 8 bases outside the gene matches. The CDR3 covers 15 residues. CDR3 nucleotide sequence: TGTGCCAGCAGCAGCAGGCGGGACAGGTATTCACCCCTCCACTTT. This gives the protein CASSSRRDRYSPLHF.

V usage is TRBV5-1 and J usage is TRBJ2-6; no clear D gene. The germline V gene has CDR1 SGHRS and CDR2 YFSETQ. This CDR3 has 16 residues. Trimming took 0 bases from V and 0 from J, leaving 7 bases between them. CDR3: CASSLAPASGANVLTF. CDR3 nucleotide sequence: TGCGCCAGCAGCTTGGCGCCAGCCTCTGGGGCCAACGTCCTGACTTTC.

There are many counts of this clonotype. The V gene is TRBV27, the J gene TRBJ2-5; D uncertain. Germline V gene data show CDR1 as MNHEY and CDR2 as SMNVEV (reference sequence). The CDR3 consists of 15 residues. Trimming pared 1 base from V and 2 bases from J, leaving 11 bases between. CDR3 nucleotides: TGTGCCAGCAGTTTATTCCCAGCCGCACAAGAGACCCAGTACTTC. Translation gives CASSLFPAAQETQYF.

This chain joins TRBV5-1 and TRBJ2-3; D is unresolved. Germline CDR1 SGHRS, CDR2 YFSETQ. CDR3 length equals 13 residues. V was shortened by 4 bases and J by 4 bases, with 10 bases between the two germline ends. In nucleotides, the CDR3 is TGCGCCAGCAGCACTCGTCGGGCAGATACGCAGTATTTT. It encodes CASSTRRADTQYF. Complete variable domain (other parts from reference TRBV5-1 and TRBJ2-3): KAGVTQTPRYLIKTRGQQVTLSCSPISGHRSVSWYQQTPGQGLQFLFEYFSETQRNKGNFPGRFSGRQFSNSRSEMNVSTLELGDSALYLCASSTRRADTQYFGPGTRLTVL.

In its sample, this clonotype was seen many times. The chain combines TRBV5-4 with TRBJ1-5, with 8 bases fitting TRBD1. V was clipped by 8 bases and J by 5 bases; unmatched bases: 9. Germline CDR1 reads SGHNT; CDR2 reads YYREEE (reference sequence). This CDR3 has 14 amino acids. The chain's CDR3 is CASPDRDPHQPQHF. The CDR3 DNA follows: TGTGCCAGTCCGGACAGGGATCCCCATCAGCCCCAGCATTTT.

This clonotype was recorded at least ten times. V and J are TRBV27 and TRBJ2-2; TRBD2 agrees at 10 bases. The CDR3 length is 15 residues. Germline V gene data show CDR1 as MNHEY and CDR2 as SMNVEV (reference sequence). V lost 7 bases to trimming and J lost 6 bases; unmatched junction nucleotides: 8. CDR3 DNA: TGTGCCAGCAAAGTTACTAGCGGGATAGCCGGGGAGCTGTTTTTT. Its translation is CASKVTSGIAGELFF.

This clonotype showed up many times. The genes are TRBV6-2 or TRBV6-3 and TRBJ2-6; D not resolved. The V end was cut by 2 bases, the J end by 0 bases, with 8 bases between. CDR1 MNHEY and CDR2 SVGEGT come from the germline V gene. The CDR3 is made up of 16 amino acids. DNA for the CDR3: TGTGCCAGCAGTTACGCTGGGAACTCTGGGGCCAACGTCCTGACTTTC. This sequence encodes CASSYAGNSGANVLTF.

Ten or more counts support this clonotype. The chain is built from TRBV6-1 and TRBJ1-4, with D maybe TRBD1 (5 bases). V was cut by 6 bases and J by 8 bases, with 16 bases left in between. The CDR3 runs 14 residues. Germline CDR1 is MNHNS and CDR2 is SASEGT. The CDR3: CASRQLAGGEKLFF. The CDR3 region has the DNA TGTGCCAGCAGGCAGTTGGCGGGGGGGGAAAAACTGTTTTTT.

This clonotype was recorded at least ten times. This chain uses TRBV5-1 with TRBJ1-1; 11 bases match TRBD1. The CDR3 contains 13 residues. Per the germline V gene, CDR1 is SGHRS and CDR2 is YFSETQ. V shed 3 bases, J shed 12 bases, and the junction held 7 bases outside the gene matches. The CDR3 sequence: CASSSPGQGVPFF. DNA of the CDR3: TGCGCCAGCAGCTCACCGGGACAGGGGGTCCCTTTCTTT.

This clonotype was seen more than once but under ten times. The chain combines TRBV4-3 with TRBJ2-3; D is unclear. Deletions cut 0 bases from V and 1 base from J, with 5 bases between. The CDR3 covers 14 residues. In germline, CDR1 is LGHNA, CDR2 YSLEER. The CDR3: CASSQDQGTDTQYF. CDR3 DNA sequence: TGCGCCAGCAGCCAAGATCAGGGCACAGATACGCAGTATTTT.

This clonotype occurred many times. V gene TRBV20-1 combines with J gene TRBJ2-2; 11 nucleotides line up with TRBD2. The V and J ends lost 5 bases and 7 bases, in that order; junction bases with no gene match: 9. From germline, CDR1 is DFQATT and CDR2 SNEGSKA (reference sequence). The CDR3 has 15 residues. The CDR3 here is CSAGGTSGYGGELFF. Here the CDR3 DNA reads TGCAGTGCTGGCGGGACTAGCGGTTACGGCGGGGAGCTGTTTTTT.

With respect to this clonotype: A read error is possible here, since a much larger clone lies one base away. The rearrangement uses TRBV20-1 and TRBJ2-3; a weak D match, TRBD2 (6 bases). Germline V gene data show CDR1 as DFQATT and CDR2 as SNEGSKA (reference sequence). This CDR3 spans 14 amino acids. The CDR3 DNA reads as TGCAGTGCTAGACACGGACTAACCACAGATACGCAGTCTTTT. Its translation: CSARHGLTTDTQSF.

Worth noting for this clonotype: A much larger clone sits a single nucleotide away, making a read error possible. The rearrangement links TRBV5-1 to TRBJ1-6; no reliable D call. Trimming cost V 0 bases and J 10 bases, with 14 bases left between them. The germline CDR1 and CDR2 sequences are SGHRS and YFSETQ. This CDR3 is built from 15 residues. The chain's CDR3 is CASSLEGRTKSPLHF. CDR3 nucleotide sequence: TGCGCCAGCAGCTTGGAAGGCAGAACAAAATCACCCCTCCACTTT.

This clonotype turned up a few times. This rearrangement joins TRBV7-8 to TRBJ2-3; the match to TRBD1 covers 9 bases. V lost 8 bases, J lost 1 base, and 4 bases stayed unmatched. This CDR3 spans 14 amino acids. Germline CDR1 and CDR2: SGHVS and FQNEAQ. CDR3 sequence (DNA): TGTGCCAGCGCCAGGGACAGGGGCACAGATACGCAGTATTTT. This sequence encodes CASARDRGTDTQYF.